Below are 13 T cell receptor beta chains sequenced from a single sample in a study of response to subunit inactivated influenza vaccine. A single record per CDR3 protein comes from TCRdb applying MiXCR to the RT-PCR reads. This table has around 200,000 distinct CDR3 sequences, about 10% appearing once. The sequenced sample was non-naive T cells sorted from PBMCs, obtained on the day of vaccination. Receptors originate from a man in his fifties or sixties who received an inactivated influenza vaccine.

J is TRBJ2-2 and V is TRBV20-1, with D possibly matching TRBD2 (6 bases). The CDR3 contains 12 residues. Trimming stripped 6 bases from V and 8 bases from J, with 13 bases between. The germline gives CDR1 DFQATT, CDR2 SNEGSKA (reference sequence). The CDR3 DNA is TGCAGTGCCGAGACTAGGACTGGGGAGCTGTTTTTT. This encodes CSAETRTGELFF.

Ten or more counts support this clonotype. V and J are TRBV12-3 or TRBV12-4 and TRBJ1-2, with D possibly being TRBD1 (6 bases). This CDR3 has 13 residues. V lost 3 bases to trimming and J lost 5 bases, with 10 bases between them. CDR3 amino acids: CASSFSGDYGYTF. CDR3 nucleotides: TGTGCCAGCAGTTTCTCAGGGGATTATGGCTACACCTTC.

By frequency in the sample, this clonotype is medium-sized (0.01 to 0.1%). The J gene is TRBJ2-6, the V gene TRBV29-1; no firm D call. The CDR3 contains 12 residues. Germline lookup yields CDR1 SQVTM and CDR2 ANQGSEA. Trimming stripped 6 bases from V and 0 bases from J, with 3 bases between. The CDR3 loop reads CSVNSGANVLTF. As DNA, the CDR3 is TGCAGCGTGAACTCTGGGGCCAACGTCCTGACTTTC.

This clonotype was seen a few times. The V and J genes are TRBV20-1 and TRBJ1-2; D call uncertain. Per the germline V gene, CDR1 is DFQATT and CDR2 is SNEGSKA (reference sequence). V gave up 2 bases and J gave up 10 bases, with 17 bases separating them. The CDR3 contains 13 residues. As DNA, the CDR3 is TGCAGTGCTAGAAACAGAATAACTCTGGACTACACCTTC. It codes for CSARNRITLDYTF.

J is TRBJ2-1 and V is TRBV7-2, with a possible D match to TRBD2 (7 bases). V gave up 1 base and J gave up 0 bases, with 10 bases separating them. The germline gives CDR1 SGHTA, CDR2 FQGNSA. The CDR3 extends over 16 amino acids. The CDR3 DNA reads TGTGCCAGCAGCTTAGAGGGGGGGGGCTCCTACAATGAGCAGTTCTTC. Protein product: CASSLEGGGSYNEQFF.

This clonotype was picked up a small number of times. The chain uses TRBV10-3 and TRBJ2-7; D possibly matches TRBD1 or TRBD2 (5 bases each). The CDR3 runs to 17 residues. V lost 4 bases, J lost 4 bases, and 23 bases lay in between. The V gene's germline CDR1 is ENHRY and CDR2 SYGVKD. DNA of the CDR3: TGTGCCATCAGTGGTGTTTCGGGGCAGGTCCAGGAGTACGAGCAGTACTTC. This gives the protein CAISGVSGQVQEYEQYF.

This clonotype was seen many times. The chain uses TRBV6-2 or TRBV6-3 and TRBJ1-6, with D perhaps matching TRBD1 (6 bases). The germline V and J ends were trimmed by 5 bases and 7 bases, with 18 bases remaining between them. Germline V lookup: CDR1 MNHEY, CDR2 SVGEGT. The CDR3 consists of 16 residues. CDR3 DNA: TGTGCCAGCAGTGACCCGGGACATGGAGGCAATTCACCCCTCCACTTT. This encodes CASSDPGHGGNSPLHF.

This clonotype was counted at least ten times. The CDR3 DNA follows: TGCGCCAGCAGCCAAGGCCCTGGGGCCTACAATGAGCAGTTCTTC. This encodes CASSQGPGAYNEQFF. The chain is built from TRBV4-1 and TRBJ2-1; D gene ambiguous. Germline CDR1 MGHRA, CDR2 YSYEKL. The CDR3 length is 15 residues. Trimming removed 1 base from V and 2 bases from J, with 9 bases in between.

For the CDR3, the DNA is TGTGCCAGCAGTTTATCCTCTAGCGGTGAGCAGTTCTTC. Translated: CASSLSSSGEQFF. The chain couples TRBV12-3 or TRBV12-4 to TRBJ2-1; 7 bases line up with TRBD2. The CDR3 has 13 residues. Trimming removed 2 bases from V and 9 bases from J; junction bases left unmatched: 4.

The chain recombines TRBV11-2 with TRBJ2-7; D might be TRBD2 (5 bases). Germline-derived CDR1 and CDR2 are SGHAT and FQNNGV. Trimming took off 5 bases at V and 10 bases at J, with 18 bases between the two ends. This CDR3 has 13 amino acids. CDR3: CASSRGPTGIQYF. Here the CDR3 DNA reads TGTGCCAGCAGCCGAGGACCCACCGGGATCCAGTACTTC.

This clonotype was seen only a few times. The J gene is TRBJ2-2, the V gene TRBV12-3 or TRBV12-4, with 8 nucleotides matching TRBD2. V lost 6 bases to trimming and J lost 7 bases; unmatched junction nucleotides: 13. This CDR3 has 16 residues. The CDR3 region is CASSTERGNIGGELFF. DNA for the CDR3: TGTGCCAGCAGCACCGAGCGGGGGAATATTGGCGGGGAGCTGTTTTTT.

The chain combines TRBV7-8 with TRBJ2-7; 8 positions agree with TRBD2. With V trimmed by 6 bases and J by 2 bases, 9 bases remained unmatched. The CDR3 covers 15 residues. Germline CDR1 reads SGHVS; CDR2 reads FQNEAQ. DNA of the CDR3: TGTGCCAGCAGTCATTTGCGGGGGGCTACCTACGAGCAGTACTTC. Its protein is CASSHLRGATYEQYF.

The rearrangement joins TRBV12-3 or TRBV12-4 to TRBJ2-7; D is unresolved. V was pared by 1 base and J by 9 bases, with 13 bases between. CDR3 length: 13 amino acids. The CDR3 loop reads CASSLGTRLGQYF. The CDR3 DNA follows: TGTGCCAGCAGTTTAGGGACCAGGTTAGGGCAGTACTTC.